Following are 3 T cell receptor beta chains from one sample sequenced in a study of blood T cell repertoires in COVID-19. The repertoire was sequenced with immunoSEQ multiplex PCR; TCRdb's copy has only in-frame clones and lacks some. The sample lists tens of thousands of clones; about 90% were seen once. The sequenced sample consisted of peripheral blood. Source of these receptors: a man aged 60-69 years with acute or convalescent COVID-19.

J is TRBJ1-4 and V is TRBV10-3, with a tentative D call TRBD1 (5 bases). The V and J ends lost 6 bases and 8 bases respectively, with 7 bases between them. The CDR3 has 11 residues. Looked up from germline, CDR1 is ENHRY and CDR2 is SYGVKD. The CDR3 sequence is CAISGGEKLFF. The CDR3 nucleotides read TGTGCCATCAGCGGGGGGGAAAAACTGTTTTTT.

In DNA form, the CDR3 reads TGTGCCAGCAGTCCCCTGGGGATGGGGCAGGGTGAATCCTACGAGCAGTACTTC. It translates to CASSPLGMGQGESYEQYF. The chain has TRBV27 and TRBJ2-7; maybe TRBD1 (5 bases). Germline loops: CDR1 MNHEY, CDR2 SMNVEV (reference sequence). Trimming shortened V by 5 bases and J by 1 base, and 24 bases separated the two germline ends. CDR3 length: 18 residues.

The genes are TRBV11-3 and TRBJ2-3, with a tentative D call TRBD2 (6 bases). V was pared by 3 bases and J by 6 bases, with 25 bases between. The CDR3 totals 18 residues. The germline CDR1 and CDR2 sequences are SGHNT and YENEEA. The CDR3 DNA reads TGTGCCAGCAGCTTTTCGGGAAAGTCCCGGGACTGGGGGGATACGCAGTATTTT. Protein: CASSFSGKSRDWGDTQYF.